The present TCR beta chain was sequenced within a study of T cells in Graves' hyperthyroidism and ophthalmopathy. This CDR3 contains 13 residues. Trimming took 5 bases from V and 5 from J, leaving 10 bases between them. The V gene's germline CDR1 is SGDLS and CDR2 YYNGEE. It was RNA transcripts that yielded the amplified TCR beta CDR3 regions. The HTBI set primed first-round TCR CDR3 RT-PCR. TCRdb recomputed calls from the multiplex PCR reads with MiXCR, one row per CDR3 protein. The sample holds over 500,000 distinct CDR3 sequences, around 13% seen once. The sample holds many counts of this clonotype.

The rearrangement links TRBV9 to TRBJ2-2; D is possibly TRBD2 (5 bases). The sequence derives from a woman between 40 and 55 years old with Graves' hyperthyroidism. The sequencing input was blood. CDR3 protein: CASSVGGTGELFF. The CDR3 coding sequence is TGTGCCAGCAGTGTTGGCGGGACCGGGGAGCTGTTTTTT.